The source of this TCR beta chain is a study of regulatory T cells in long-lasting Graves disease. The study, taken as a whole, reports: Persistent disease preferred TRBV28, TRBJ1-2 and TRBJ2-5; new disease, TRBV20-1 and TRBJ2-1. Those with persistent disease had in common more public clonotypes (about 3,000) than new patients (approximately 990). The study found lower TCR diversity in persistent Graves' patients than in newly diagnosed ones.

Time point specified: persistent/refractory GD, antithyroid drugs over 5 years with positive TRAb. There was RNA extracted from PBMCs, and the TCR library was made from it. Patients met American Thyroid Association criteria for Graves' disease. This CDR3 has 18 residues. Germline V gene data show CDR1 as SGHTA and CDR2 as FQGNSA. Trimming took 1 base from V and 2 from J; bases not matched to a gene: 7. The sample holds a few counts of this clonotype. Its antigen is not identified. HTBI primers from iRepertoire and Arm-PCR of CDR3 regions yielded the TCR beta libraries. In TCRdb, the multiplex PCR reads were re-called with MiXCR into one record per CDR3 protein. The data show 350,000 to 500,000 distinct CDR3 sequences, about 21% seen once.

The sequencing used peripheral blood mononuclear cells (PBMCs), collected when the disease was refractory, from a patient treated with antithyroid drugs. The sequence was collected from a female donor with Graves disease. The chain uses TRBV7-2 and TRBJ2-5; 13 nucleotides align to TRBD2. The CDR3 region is CASSLEMGLAGRQETQYF. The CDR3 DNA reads TGTGCCAGCAGCTTAGAAATGGGACTAGCGGGACGACAAGAGACCCAGTACTTC.